This is a list of T cell receptor beta chains from one sample in a study of shared clonotypes between healthy human individuals. The assay was immunoSEQ multiplex PCR, and TCRdb's table has in-frame clones only and misses some. The sample includes roughly 2,000,000 clones, about 95% of them seen just once. Sequenced material: naive CD8+ T cells sorted from blood. The receptors stem from a man aged 18 to 30 in good health. The CDR3 runs from the conserved cysteine through the conserved F or W. The order of the fields is V gene, D gene, clone size, J gene, CDR3 protein, CDR3 DNA. D genes are given only for firm matches. Where a row states a size, it is once, few, many or the class of an expanded clone; other rows omit it.

>TRBV4-1|NA|once|TRBJ1-5
CASSQGYALEGPQHF
TGCGCCAGCAGCCAAGGTTACGCGTTAGAGGGGCCCCAGCATTTT
>TRBV27|NA|NA|TRBJ2-7
CASSLLAGGGPTSEQYF
TGTGCCAGCAGTTTACTGGCAGGAGGGGGGCCTACATCCGAGCAGTACTTC
>TRBV9|NA|NA|TRBJ2-7
CASSEGPPYEQYF
TGTGCCAGCAGCGAGGGACCCCCGTACGAGCAGTACTTC
>TRBV5-1|NA|NA|TRBJ1-1
CASSPGRYTEAFF
TGCGCCAGCAGCCCCGGGAGATACACTGAAGCTTTCTTT
>TRBV19|TRBD1|NA|TRBJ2-5
CASSIYGTERETQYF
TGTGCCAGTAGTATCTACGGGACAGAAAGAGAGACCCAGTACTTC
>TRBV9|NA|NA|TRBJ2-1
CASSVATLDEQFF
TGTGCCAGCAGCGTAGCTACCTTGGATGAGCAGTTCTTC
>TRBV5-1|TRBD1|once|TRBJ1-2
CASSSTGGAFGYTF
TGCGCCAGCAGCTCGACAGGGGGCGCGTTTGGCTACACCTTC
>TRBV5-1|NA|few|TRBJ2-7
CASSSDSSYEQYF
TGCGCCAGCAGCTCGGACAGCTCCTACGAGCAGTACTTC
>TRBV6-5|NA|NA|TRBJ1-1
CASSPLLTEAFF
TGTGCCAGCAGTCCCTTGTTAACTGAAGCTTTCTTT
>TRBV27|NA|many|TRBJ1-1
CASSATGNTEAFF
TGTGCCAGCAGCGCAACAGGCAACACTGAAGCTTTCTTT
>TRBV5-4|NA|NA|TRBJ2-7
CASSPGPGDLYEQYF
TGTGCCAGCAGCCCAGGCCCGGGAGATCTCTACGAGCAGTACTTC
>TRBV27|NA|NA|TRBJ1-2
CASSLSGGGYTF
TGTGCCAGCAGTTTATCGGGAGGCGGCTACACCTTC
>TRBV6-6|NA|NA|TRBJ2-5
CASSPYTSQETQYF
TGTGCCAGCAGCCCTTATACTAGCCAAGAGACCCAGTACTTC
>TRBV9|NA|NA|TRBJ2-7
CASSVAGSPYEQYF
TGTGCCAGCAGCGTAGCGGGTAGCCCCTACGAGCAGTACTTC
>TRBV19|NA|NA|TRBJ2-2
CASESRDTFPGELFF
TGTGCCAGTGAAAGCCGGGACACTTTCCCCGGGGAGCTGTTTTTT
>TRBV2|TRBD2|NA|TRBJ2-7
CASSEPREVYEQYF
TGTGCCAGCAGTGAACCCCGGGAGGTATACGAGCAGTACTTC
>TRBV4-1|NA|NA|TRBJ1-2
CASSQDLGFGNYGYTF
TGCGCCAGCAGCCAAGATCTCGGTTTCGGCAACTATGGCTACACCTTC
>TRBV14|NA|NA|TRBJ1-2
CASSQLQDYGYTF
TGTGCCAGCAGCCAATTACAAGACTATGGCTACACCTTC
>TRBV19|TRBD1|NA|TRBJ2-7
CASSMTGLYEQYF
TGTGCCAGTAGTATGACAGGGCTCTACGAGCAGTACTTC
>TRBV10-3|NA|once|TRBJ2-7
CAISEDFTYEQYF
TGTGCCATCAGTGAGGACTTTACGTACGAGCAGTACTTC
>TRBV5-1|NA|NA|TRBJ2-7
CASSFVQGNSYEQYF
TGCGCCAGCAGCTTTGTTCAGGGGAACTCCTACGAGCAGTACTTC